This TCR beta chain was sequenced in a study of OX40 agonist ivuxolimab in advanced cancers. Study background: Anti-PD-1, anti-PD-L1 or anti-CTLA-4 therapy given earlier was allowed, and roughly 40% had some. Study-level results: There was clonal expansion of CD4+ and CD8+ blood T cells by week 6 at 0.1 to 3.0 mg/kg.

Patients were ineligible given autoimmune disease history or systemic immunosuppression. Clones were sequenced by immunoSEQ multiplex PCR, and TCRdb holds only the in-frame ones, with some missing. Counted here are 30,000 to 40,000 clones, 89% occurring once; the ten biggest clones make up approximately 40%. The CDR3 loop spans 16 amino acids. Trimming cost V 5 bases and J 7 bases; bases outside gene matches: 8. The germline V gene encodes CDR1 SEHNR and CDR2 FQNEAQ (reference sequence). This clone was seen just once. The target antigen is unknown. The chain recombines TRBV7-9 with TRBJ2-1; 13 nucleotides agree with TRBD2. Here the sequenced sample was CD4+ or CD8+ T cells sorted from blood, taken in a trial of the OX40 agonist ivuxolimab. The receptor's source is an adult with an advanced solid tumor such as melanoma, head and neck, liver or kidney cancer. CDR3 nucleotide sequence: TGTGCCAGCAGCGAACTACTAGCGGGGGGGCGAAATGAGCAGTTCTTC. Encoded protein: CASSELLAGGRNEQFF.